The 3 T cell receptor beta chains below come from one sample, sequenced in a study of T cell clusters in autoimmune cytopenias. TRB was amplified from approximately 230 ng of peripheral blood genomic DNA per sample. One tube held mixed TRB-A and TRB-B primer pools for touch-down PCR. TCRdb reprocessed the multiplex PCR reads, with one entry per CDR3 protein and no DNA. The table counts 9,500 to 11,000 distinct CDR3 sequences; around a third lies in the top ten. This same sample was also taken into another study, of T cell repertoires in aging, cancer and after chemotherapy.

The sequencing input was peripheral blood. The receptor set was obtained from a human donor in good health.

The J gene is TRBJ2-7, the V gene TRBV30; TCRdb outputs TRBD1, but without DNA this stays unchecked. Per germline, CDR1 GTSNPN and CDR2 SVGIG (reference sequence). The CDR3 is made up of 14 amino acids. This chain's CDR3 is CAWGTGYASYEQYF.

The gene calls are TRBV27 and TRBJ2-2; TCRdb selects TRBD2, and the lack of DNA leaves this call unchecked. The germline V gene has CDR1 MNHEY and CDR2 SMNVEV (reference sequence). The CDR3 consists of 17 residues. CDR3 sequence: CASSLSFSGRWTGELFF.

The genes are TRBV19 and TRBJ2-3; TCRdb selects TRBD2, and the lack of DNA leaves this call unchecked. CDR3 length equals 14 residues. CDR1 LNHDA and CDR2 SQIVND come from the germline V gene (reference sequence). The CDR3 sequence is CASSTGLSTDTQYF.